This passage covers 10 T cell receptor beta chains from one sample sequenced in a study of blood T cells in healthy people across ages. Primed by a sample-barcoded 5' primer and a J-beta primer mix, a second PCR proceeded for 7 to 11 cycles. TCRdb reprocessed the 5' RACE reads via MiXCR and lists one record per CDR3 protein. The sample contains roughly 790,000 distinct CDR3 sequences, 40% to 45% of which appear only once. The sequenced sample consisted of blood. The receptors shown here come from a woman in her sixties in good health.

This clonotype was seen a handful of times. Written as DNA, the CDR3 is TGTGCCATCAGTTCTAGCGGAGCCTACAATGAGCAGTTCTTC. It codes for CAISSSGAYNEQFF. The V call is TRBV10-3, the J call TRBJ2-1, with 7 bases identical to TRBD2. With V trimmed by 5 bases and J by 2 bases, 3 bases remained unmatched. Germline loops: CDR1 ENHRY, CDR2 SYGVKD. The CDR3 runs 14 residues.

This clonotype was counted a few times. V usage is TRBV9 and J usage is TRBJ1-2; D possibly corresponds to TRBD1 (5 bases). With 3 bases removed from V and 4 bases from J, the gap between germline ends came to 13 bases. This CDR3 has 14 amino acids. Germline CDR1 is SGDLS and CDR2 is YYNGEE. CDR3 nucleotide sequence: TGTGCCAGCAGCGCAACCGGGACGGCCTATGGCTACACCTTC. As protein: CASSATGTAYGYTF.

This clonotype was recorded at least ten times. V is TRBV6-5 and J is TRBJ2-1, with 11 bases that match TRBD2. V dropped 6 bases and J dropped 2; count of bases not matched to a gene: 3. Germline CDR1 MNHEY, CDR2 SVGAGI. This CDR3 is built from 15 residues. CDR3 DNA: TGTGCCAGCAGCACTAGCGGGGGCCCCTACAATGAGCAGTTCTTC. Its translation is CASSTSGGPYNEQFF.

This sequence joins TRBV24-1 and TRBJ1-2; a possible D gene is TRBD1 (5 bases). V was shortened by 4 bases and J by 0 bases, with 14 bases between the two germline ends. This CDR3 is built from 16 residues. Germline CDR1 KGHDR, CDR2 SFDVKD. The CDR3 loop reads CATSDSQVQANYGYTF. The CDR3 DNA reads as TGTGCCACCAGTGACTCACAGGTCCAAGCTAACTATGGCTACACCTTC.

The J gene is TRBJ1-2, the V gene TRBV29-1, with unresolved D. Germline V gene lookup returns CDR1 SQVTM and CDR2 ANQGSEA. V lost 0 bases, J lost 7 bases, and 12 bases lay in between. This CDR3 has 13 amino acids. Here the CDR3 DNA reads TGCAGCGTTGAAGATCGGTCCATCTCTGGCTACACCTTC. Its protein product is CSVEDRSISGYTF.

The rearrangement links TRBV12-5 to TRBJ2-5; a possible D gene is TRBD2 (5 bases). This CDR3 has 16 amino acids. The V gene's germline CDR1 is LGHNT and CDR2 FRNRAP. V lost 5 bases and J lost 0, with 16 bases in between. Here the CDR3 DNA reads TGTGCTAGTGGTCCCATCGCCGGAGGAAACCAAGAGACCCAGTACTTC. This encodes CASGPIAGGNQETQYF. Variable domain in full (rest from reference TRBV12-5 and TRBJ2-5): DARVTQTPRHKVTEMGQEVTMRCQPILGHNTVFWYRQTMMQGLELLAYFRNRAPLDDSGMPKDRFSAEMPDATLATLKIQPSEPRDSAVYFCASGPIAGGNQETQYFGPGTRLLVL.

V usage is TRBV9 and J usage is TRBJ1-6, with TRBD1 matching over 8 bases. The CDR3 has 14 amino acids. V was pared by 4 bases and J by 10 bases, with 7 bases of the junction left unmatched. Germline V gene sequence: CDR1 SGDLS, CDR2 YYNGEE. The CDR3 DNA is TGTGCCAGCAGCCCTCGGACAGGGATCTCACCCCTCCACTTT. Its protein product is CASSPRTGISPLHF.

The J gene is TRBJ1-2, the V gene TRBV11-2; the D gene is possibly TRBD1 (6 bases). The CDR3 has 15 residues. CDR1 is SGHAT, CDR2 FQNNGV, per germline. Trimming took 5 bases from V and 5 from J, leaving 18 bases between them. The CDR3 DNA reads as TGTGCCAGCAGCAGAGAGGACAGCGGGTATTATGGCTACACCTTC. Translating it yields CASSREDSGYYGYTF.

The chain employs TRBV20-1 and TRBJ2-3, with 7 bases identical to TRBD2. Germline V lookup: CDR1 DFQATT, CDR2 SNEGSKA (reference sequence). Germline trimming cut 2 bases from V and 0 bases from J; bases unmatched to any gene: 5. CDR3 length: 15 residues. The CDR3 region has the DNA TGCAGTGCTAGAAAACTAGCGCCTAGCACAGATACGCAGTATTTT. Translating gives CSARKLAPSTDTQYF.

A note on this clonotype: It may be a read error: a sequence one base away is much more abundant. The CDR3 spells CPSSAGQGTYEQYF. The DNA for the CDR3 is TGTCCCAGCAGCGCGGGACAGGGGACCTACGAGCAGTACTTC. The chain is built from TRBV9 and TRBJ2-7; TRBD1 matches at 10 bases. The V gene's germline CDR1 is SGDLS and CDR2 YYNGEE. The CDR3 is made up of 14 amino acids.